The source of this TCR beta chain is a study of T cells in Graves' hyperthyroidism and ophthalmopathy. RNA transcripts provided the source from which TCR beta CDR3 regions were amplified. A first-round RT-PCR of the TCR CDR3 used the HTBI primer set. TCRdb used MiXCR to reprocess the multiplex PCR reads, holding one entry per CDR3 protein. The table shows hundreds of thousands of distinct CDR3 sequences, with less than 25% occurring only once. This clonotype was seen a handful of times. The sequence was obtained from a man aged 25-45 years with Graves' ophthalmopathy. Sequenced sample: blood.

CDR3 coding DNA: TGTGCCACCAGTCTGGGGACTAGCGGGAGCTCCTACAATGAGCAGTTCTTC. Protein: CATSLGTSGSSYNEQFF. V is TRBV24-1 and J is TRBJ2-1; 14 nucleotides line up with TRBD2. With 6 bases clipped from V and 0 bases from J, the junction kept 3 bases outside the gene matches. The germline V gene encodes CDR1 KGHDR and CDR2 SFDVKD. The CDR3 sequence is 17 residues long.